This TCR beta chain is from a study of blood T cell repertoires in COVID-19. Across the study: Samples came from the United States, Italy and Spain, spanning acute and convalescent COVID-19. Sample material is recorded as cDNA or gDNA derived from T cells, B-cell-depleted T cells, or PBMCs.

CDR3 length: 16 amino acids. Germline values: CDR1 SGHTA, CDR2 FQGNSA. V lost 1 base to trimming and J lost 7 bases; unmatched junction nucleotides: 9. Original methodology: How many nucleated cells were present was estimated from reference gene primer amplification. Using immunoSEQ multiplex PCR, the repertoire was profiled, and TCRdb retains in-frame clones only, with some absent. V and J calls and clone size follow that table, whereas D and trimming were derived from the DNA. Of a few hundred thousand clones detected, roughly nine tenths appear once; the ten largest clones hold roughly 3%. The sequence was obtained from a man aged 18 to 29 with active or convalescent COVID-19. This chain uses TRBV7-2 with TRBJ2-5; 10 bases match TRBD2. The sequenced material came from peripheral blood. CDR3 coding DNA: TGTGCCAGCAGCTTAGATAGCGGGGGGACCTGGGCGACCCAGTACTTC. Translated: CASSLDSGGTWATQYF.